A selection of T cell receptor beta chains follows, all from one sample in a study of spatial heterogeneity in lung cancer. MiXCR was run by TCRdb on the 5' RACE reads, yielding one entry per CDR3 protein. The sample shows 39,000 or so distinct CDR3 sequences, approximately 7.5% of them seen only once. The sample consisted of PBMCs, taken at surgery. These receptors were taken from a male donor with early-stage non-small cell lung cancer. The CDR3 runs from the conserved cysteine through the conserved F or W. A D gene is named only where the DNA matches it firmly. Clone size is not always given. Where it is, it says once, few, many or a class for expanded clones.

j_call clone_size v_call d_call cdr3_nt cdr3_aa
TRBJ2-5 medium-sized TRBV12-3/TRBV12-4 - TGTGCCAGCAGATATCAAGAGACCCAGTACTTC CASRYQETQYF
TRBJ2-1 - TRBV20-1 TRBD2 TGCAGTGCTAGCCTAGCGGGGAGGGCCAATGAGCAGTTCTTC CSASLAGRANEQFF
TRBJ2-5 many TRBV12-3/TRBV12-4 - TGTGCCAGCAGTAGGGAGGTTCCCCAGGAGACCCAGTACTTC CASSREVPQETQYF
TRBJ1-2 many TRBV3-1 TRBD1 TGTGCCAGCAGCCAAGGACAGGGGAGGATCTATGGCTACACCTTC CASSQGQGRIYGYTF
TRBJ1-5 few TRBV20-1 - TGCAGTGCTAGAGATCGTACGAGGAGTCGTCAGCCCCAGCATTTT CSARDRTRSRQPQHF
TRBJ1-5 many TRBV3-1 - TGTGCCAGCAGCCAAACGCGAGGGGAGGGTCAGCCCCAGCATTTT CASSQTRGEGQPQHF
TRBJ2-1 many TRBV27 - TGTGCCAGCAGAAGGGATTCCTACAATGAGCAGTTCTTC CASRRDSYNEQFF
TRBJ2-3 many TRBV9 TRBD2 TGTGCCAGCTGCCCGGACGGGAGGGCCAGCACGCAGTATTTT CASCPDGRASTQYF
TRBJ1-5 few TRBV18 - TGTGCCAGCTCACCAGGAGTTCCAGGGGCGGGTCAGCCCCAGCATTTT CASSPGVPGAGQPQHF
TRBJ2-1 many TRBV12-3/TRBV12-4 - TGTGCCAGCAGAAACACGGACGGCTCCTACAATGAGCAGTTCTTC CASRNTDGSYNEQFF
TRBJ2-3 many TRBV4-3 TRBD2 TGCGCCAGCAGCCAAGTCCTCGGGCTAGCGGGGGTGGAGGATACGCAGTATTTT CASSQVLGLAGVEDTQYF
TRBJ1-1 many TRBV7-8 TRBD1 TGTGCCAGCAGCCTCCGGGACAGGGGATCGAACACTGAAGCTTTCTTT CASSLRDRGSNTEAFF
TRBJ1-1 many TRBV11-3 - TGTGCCAGCAGCTTAGGCAGGAACACTGAAGCTTTCTTT CASSLGRNTEAFF
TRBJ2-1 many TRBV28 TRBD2 TGTGCCAGCAGTTTAACGAGTGCGGGGGGCGATGAGCAGTTCTTC CASSLTSAGGDEQFF
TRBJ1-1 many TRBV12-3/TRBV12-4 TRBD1 TGTGCCAGCAGCCGTCTCAGGGGGACGAACACTGAAGCTTTCTTT CASSRLRGTNTEAFF
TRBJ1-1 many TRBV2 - TGTGCCAGCGGGAACACATGGGAGAGCGCTGAAGCTTTCTTT CASGNTWESAEAFF
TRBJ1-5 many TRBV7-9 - TGTGCCAGCAGCTTAGACAGATACAATCAGCCCCAGCATTTT CASSLDRYNQPQHF
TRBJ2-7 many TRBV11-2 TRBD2 TGTGCCAGCAGCGTCACTAGCGGGGGACCCCTCTACGAGCAGTACTTC CASSVTSGGPLYEQYF
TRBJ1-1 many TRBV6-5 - TGTGCCAGCACCAGAGGGGACATATTGAACACTGAAGCTTTCTTT CASTRGDILNTEAFF
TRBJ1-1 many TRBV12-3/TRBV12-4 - TGTGCCAGCACCTCTATGGACACTGAAGCTTTCTTT CASTSMDTEAFF
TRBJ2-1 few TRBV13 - TGTGCCAGCAGCTCCCGAGGGGGACGGAATGAGCAGTTCTTC CASSSRGGRNEQFF
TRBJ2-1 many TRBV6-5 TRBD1 TGTGCCAGCAGTTACGGGACAGACTACAATGAGCAGTTCTTC CASSYGTDYNEQFF
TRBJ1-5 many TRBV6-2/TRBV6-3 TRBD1 TGTGCCAGCACCGGGACAGGGGGCGTGCAGCCCCAGCATTTT CASTGTGGVQPQHF
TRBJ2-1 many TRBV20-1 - TGCAGTGCCGACTTCGAGGAGGAGCAGTTCTTC CSADFEEEQFF
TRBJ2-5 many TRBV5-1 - TGCGCCAGCAGCTTAACCAGCGGAGAGGGAGAGACCCAGTACTTC CASSLTSGEGETQYF
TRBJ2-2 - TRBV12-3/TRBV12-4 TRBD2 TGTGCCAGCAGTCACGGACTAGCGGGGGGCCTAGGGGAGCTGTTTTTT CASSHGLAGGLGELFF
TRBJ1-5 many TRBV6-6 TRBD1 TGTGCCAGCAGGACGGACAGGGACAGTCAGCCCCAGCATTTT CASRTDRDSQPQHF
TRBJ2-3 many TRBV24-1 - TGTGCCACCCATGATGGGACACCCACAGATACGCAGTATTTT CATHDGTPTDTQYF
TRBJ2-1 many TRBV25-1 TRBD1 TGTGCCAGCAGTACCGGGACAGCCCACAATGAGCAGTTCTTC CASSTGTAHNEQFF
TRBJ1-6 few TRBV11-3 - TGTGCCAGCAGCTTAGACAGCTATAATTCACCCCTCCACTTT CASSLDSYNSPLHF
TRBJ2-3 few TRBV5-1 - TGCGCCAGCAGCTCCACAGGGACAGATACGCAGTATTTT CASSSTGTDTQYF
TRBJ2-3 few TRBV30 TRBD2 TGTGCCTCCCGGACCTCTGGCGGGGGTGCCCCAGCTACGCAGTATTTT CASRTSGGGAPATQYF
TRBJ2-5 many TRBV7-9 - TGTGCCAGCAGCTTATTTGACGGTCAAGAGACCCAGTACTTC CASSLFDGQETQYF
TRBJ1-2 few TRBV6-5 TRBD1 TGTGCCAGCAGTTACTCGAGACAGGGAAACTATGGCTACACCTTC CASSYSRQGNYGYTF
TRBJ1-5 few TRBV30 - TGTGCCTGGAGTGTACAGGCGGATAGCAATCAGCCCCAGCATTTT CAWSVQADSNQPQHF
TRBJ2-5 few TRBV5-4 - TGTGCCAGCAGCTTGGAGGGGTACGGGGCCCAGTACTTC CASSLEGYGAQYF
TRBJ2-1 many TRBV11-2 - TGTGCCAGCAGCCCTCCTGCGGGACACCACAATGAGCAGTTCTTC CASSPPAGHHNEQFF
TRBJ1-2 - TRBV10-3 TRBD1 TGTGCCATCAGTGAGCCGGGACAGGGAGGAGGGTATGGCTACACCTTC CAISEPGQGGGYGYTF
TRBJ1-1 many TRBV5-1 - TGCGCCAGCAGCCGGCAACAGGGTAGCACTGAAGCTTTCTTT CASSRQQGSTEAFF
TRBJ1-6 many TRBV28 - TGTGCCAGCAAGGTCGACAGTGGTATGTCTTCACCCCTCCACTTT CASKVDSGMSSPLHF
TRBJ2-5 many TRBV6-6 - TGTGCCAGCAGTGACAGCCTGGGGACCCAGTACTTC CASSDSLGTQYF
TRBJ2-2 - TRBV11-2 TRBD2 TGTGCCAGCAGCTTACGACTAGCGGTCACCGGGGAGCTGTTTTTT CASSLRLAVTGELFF